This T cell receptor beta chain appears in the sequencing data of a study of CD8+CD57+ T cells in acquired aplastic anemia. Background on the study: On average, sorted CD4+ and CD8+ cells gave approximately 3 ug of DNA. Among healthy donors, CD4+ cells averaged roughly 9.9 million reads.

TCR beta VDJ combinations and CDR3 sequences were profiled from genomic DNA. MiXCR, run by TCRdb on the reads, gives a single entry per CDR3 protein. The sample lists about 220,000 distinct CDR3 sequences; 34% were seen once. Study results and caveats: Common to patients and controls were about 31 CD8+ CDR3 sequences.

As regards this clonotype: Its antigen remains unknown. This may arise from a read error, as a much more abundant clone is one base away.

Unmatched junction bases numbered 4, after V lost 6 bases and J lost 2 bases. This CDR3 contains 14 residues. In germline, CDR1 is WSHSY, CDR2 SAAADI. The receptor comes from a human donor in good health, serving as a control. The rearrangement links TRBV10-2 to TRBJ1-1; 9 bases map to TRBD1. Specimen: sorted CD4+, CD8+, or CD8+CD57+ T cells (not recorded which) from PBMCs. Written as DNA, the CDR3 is TGCGCCAGCAGCGGACAGGGGTCAAACACTGAAGCTTTCTTT. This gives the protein CASSGQGSNTEAFF.